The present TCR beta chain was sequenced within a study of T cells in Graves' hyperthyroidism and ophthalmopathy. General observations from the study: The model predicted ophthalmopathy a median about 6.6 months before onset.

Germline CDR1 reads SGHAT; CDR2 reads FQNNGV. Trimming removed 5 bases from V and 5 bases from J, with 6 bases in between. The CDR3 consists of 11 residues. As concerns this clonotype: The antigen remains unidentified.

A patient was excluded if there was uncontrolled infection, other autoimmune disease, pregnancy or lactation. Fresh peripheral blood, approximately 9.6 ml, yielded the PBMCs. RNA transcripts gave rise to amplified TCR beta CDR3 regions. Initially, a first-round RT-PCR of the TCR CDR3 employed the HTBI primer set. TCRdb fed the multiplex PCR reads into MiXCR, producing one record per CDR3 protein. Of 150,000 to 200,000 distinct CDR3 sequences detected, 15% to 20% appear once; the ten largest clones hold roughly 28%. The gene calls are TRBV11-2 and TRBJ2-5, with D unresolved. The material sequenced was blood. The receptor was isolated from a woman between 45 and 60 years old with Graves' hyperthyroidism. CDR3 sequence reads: CASSEMETQYF. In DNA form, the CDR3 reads TGTGCCAGCAGCGAGATGGAGACCCAGTACTTC.